This T cell receptor beta chain appears in the sequencing data of a study of graft-versus-host responses after intestinal transplantation. At the level of the study: The whole recipient group had anti-thymocyte globulin induction followed by tacrolimus and steroids for around 3 years. Study-wide results and limits: Recipient marrow held GvH clones, some first seen in ileum or blood. Allografts carried high graft-versus-host to host-versus-graft clonal ratios in patients having graft-donor T cell macrochimerism.

Note on this clone: Its specificity is unknown.

Clones were read by immunoSEQ multiplex PCR, and TCRdb kept only the in-frame ones, dropping some. In the table there are 100,000 to 110,000 clones, approximately 84% of which are singletons. The CDR3 is 15 amino acids. Between the trimmed V and J ends, which lost 5 bases and 4 bases, there was a span of 15 bases. Germline CDR1 is SGHNT and CDR2 is YYREEE (reference sequence). This receptor was identified in a human donor who was the organ donor for an intestinal transplant. This sample comprised unstimulated CD4+ T cells sorted from spleen or lymph node cells, obtained before transplant. The V and J genes are TRBV5-4 and TRBJ2-2; a possible D gene is TRBD2 (5 bases). The CDR3 protein is CASRDTRRSTGELFF. The CDR3 nucleotides are TGTGCCAGCAGGGATACCCGGAGGAGCACCGGGGAGCTGTTTTTT.